These 12 T cell receptor beta chains were sequenced from one sample in a study of T-cell reconstitution after alpha-beta-depleted transplantation in children listed by TCRdb under 2016. The treatment or condition label, read with the paper, signifies: allogeneic hematopoietic cell transplantation with graft depleted of TCRalphabeta T cells and CD19 B cells. The library was made by PCR. Sequencing took place on an Illumina HiSeq 2500. TCR libraries were prepared with molecular barcoding, using unique molecular identifiers to normalize TCRbeta repertoire quantification. Using fastp at Q25 and MiXCR, TCRdb reprocessed the public reads and kept productive beta chains. Entries that share a CDR3 protein sequence are merged under the most common genes and DNA. The sample profile shows fewer than 700,000 distinct CDR3 sequences; 10% to 15% of them were found once. The ten largest clones take up over 2% of the sample.

Sequenced here: PBMCs, mostly from graft donor cells, sampled 360 days after TCRalphabeta/CD19-depleted stem cell transplant. The source is a male patient aged 10-17 years who had a stem cell transplant for acute myeloid leukemia, so the T cells may come from the graft donor.

This clonotype was seen ten or more times. This sequence joins TRBV5-6 and TRBJ2-1, with D possibly matching TRBD2 (5 bases). CDR1 SGHDT and CDR2 YYEEEE come from the germline V gene. The CDR3 is made up of 16 amino acids. Trimming left V 0 bases short and J 0 bases short, with 10 bases between. CDR3 sequence (DNA): TGTGCCAGCAGCTTGGATGGGAGCGGCTCCTACAATGAGCAGTTCTTC. Protein: CASSLDGSGSYNEQFF.

This clonotype was seen ten or more times. The genes are TRBV6-5 and TRBJ2-3, with D possibly being TRBD2 (6 bases). There are 15 residues in the CDR3. Germline V gene data show CDR1 as MNHEY and CDR2 as SVGAGI. The V end was cut by 1 base, the J end by 3 bases, with 11 bases between. The CDR3 DNA sequence: TGTGCCAGCAGTTACTACCGGGAGCTAACAGATACGCAGTATTTT. Translating it yields CASSYYRELTDTQYF.

The V gene is TRBV5-1, the J gene TRBJ2-5; D might be TRBD1 (7 bases). CDR3 length equals 14 residues. The germline V gene encodes CDR1 SGHRS and CDR2 YFSETQ. Trimming shortened V by 4 bases and J by 5 bases, and 15 bases separated the two germline ends. In nucleotides, the CDR3 is TGCGCCAGCAGCCAATTGACAGGGAGGGAGACCCAGTACTTC. The encoded protein is CASSQLTGRETQYF.

This clonotype was seen many times. This chain uses TRBV24-1 with TRBJ1-2, with 7 bases that match TRBD1. The V segment lost 7 bases and the J segment 7 bases; nucleotides outside the gene matches: 14. Germline assignment: CDR1 KGHDR and CDR2 SFDVKD. The CDR3 runs to 15 residues. The DNA for the CDR3 is TGTGCCACCAGCGCGGGACAGCCCGTTTTTGGTGGCTACACCTTC. This encodes CATSAGQPVFGGYTF.

The rearrangement joins TRBV4-3 to TRBJ2-7; 10 nucleotides align to TRBD2. V lost 4 bases, J lost 5 bases, and 11 bases stayed unmatched. The CDR3 has 16 amino acids. Per germline, CDR1 LGHNA and CDR2 YSLEER. CDR3 loop: CASSPGASGSIHEQYF. The CDR3 DNA is TGCGCCAGCAGCCCCGGAGCTAGCGGGAGTATCCACGAGCAGTACTTC.

This clonotype was picked up a small number of times. This sequence joins TRBV6-9 and TRBJ2-1; 13 positions match TRBD2. From germline, CDR1 is MNHGY and CDR2 SVAAGI. V dropped 2 bases and J dropped 8; count of bases not matched to a gene: 6. The CDR3 is made up of 16 amino acids. CDR3 region: CASSYPWTSGSYEQFF. The CDR3 DNA is TGTGCCAGCAGTTATCCCTGGACTAGCGGGAGTTATGAGCAGTTCTTC.

The chain couples TRBV4-3 to TRBJ2-3, with 9 bases aligning to TRBD2. Germline loops: CDR1 LGHNA, CDR2 YSLEER. Germline trimming cut 0 bases from V and 4 bases from J; bases unmatched to any gene: 8. The CDR3 spans 17 residues. CDR3 region: CASSQDGAGGPADTQYF. CDR3 bases: TGCGCCAGCAGCCAAGATGGGGCGGGAGGGCCCGCAGATACGCAGTATTTT.

This chain uses TRBV19 with TRBJ2-1; 10 positions match TRBD2. Germline CDR1 reads LNHDA; CDR2 reads SQIVND (reference sequence). J was trimmed by 5 bases and V by 3 bases; bases with no gene match: 4. CDR3 size: 15 residues. The CDR3 sequence is CASSIGGLANNEQFF. In DNA form, the CDR3 reads TGTGCCAGTAGTATTGGGGGACTAGCGAACAATGAGCAGTTCTTC.

The rearrangement links TRBV3-1 to TRBJ2-5; no definite D call. Germline CDR1 and CDR2: LGHDT and YNNKEL (reference sequence). The CDR3 loop spans 14 amino acids. Trimming stripped 0 bases from V and 4 bases from J, with 9 bases between. The CDR3 nucleotides read TGTGCCAGCAGCCAAGATGCCCTTGGAGAGACCCAGTACTTC. It codes for CASSQDALGETQYF.

V is TRBV19 and J is TRBJ2-1; either TRBD1 or TRBD2 may fit D (6 bases each). V shed 0 bases and J shed 7 bases, with 19 bases lying between them. Germline values: CDR1 LNHDA, CDR2 SQIVND (reference sequence). The CDR3 totals 17 residues. DNA for the CDR3: TGTGCCAGTAGTATAGAAAAAGGGGGGTATCGGGAGAATGAGCAGTTCTTC. Amino acid sequence: CASSIEKGGYRENEQFF.

CDR3 coding DNA: TGTGCCAGCAGTTACGGACAGTTAGGCTCTGGGGCCAACGTCCTGACTTTC. This translates into CASSYGQLGSGANVLTF. The V call is TRBV6-5, the J call TRBJ2-6; D is perhaps TRBD1 (6 bases). Trimming shortened V by 2 bases and J by 0 bases, and 11 bases separated the two germline ends. This CDR3 has 17 amino acids. Germline V gene lookup returns CDR1 MNHEY and CDR2 SVGAGI.

The chain is built from TRBV7-9 and TRBJ2-1; D possibly corresponds to TRBD2 (5 bases). The V end lost 3 bases, the J end lost 7 bases, and 13 bases lay between the germline ends. This CDR3 is built from 14 residues. Germline CDR1 SEHNR, CDR2 FQNEAQ (reference sequence). CDR3 amino acids: CASSLNSATNEQFF. For the CDR3, the DNA is TGTGCCAGCAGCTTGAATAGCGCCACGAATGAGCAGTTCTTC. The whole variable domain, filled in from reference TRBV7-9 and TRBJ2-1, reads DTGVSQNPRHKITKRGQNVTFRCDPISEHNRLYWYRQTLGQGPEFLTYFQNEAQLEKSRLLSDRFSAERPKGSFSTLEIQRTEQGDSAMYLCASSLNSATNEQFFGPGTRLTVL.